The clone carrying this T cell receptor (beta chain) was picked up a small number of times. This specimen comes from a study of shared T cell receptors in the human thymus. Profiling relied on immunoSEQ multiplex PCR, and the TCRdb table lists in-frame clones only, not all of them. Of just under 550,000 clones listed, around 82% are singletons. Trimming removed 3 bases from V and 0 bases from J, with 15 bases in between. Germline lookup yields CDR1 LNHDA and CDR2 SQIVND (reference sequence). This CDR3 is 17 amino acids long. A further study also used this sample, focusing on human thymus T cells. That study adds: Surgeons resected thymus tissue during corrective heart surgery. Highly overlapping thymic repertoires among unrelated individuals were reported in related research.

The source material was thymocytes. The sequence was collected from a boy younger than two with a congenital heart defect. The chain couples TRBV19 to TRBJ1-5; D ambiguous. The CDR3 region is CASSISSGTYSNQPQHF. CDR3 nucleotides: TGTGCCAGTAGTATTAGTTCAGGAACCTATAGCAATCAGCCCCAGCATTTT.